This T cell receptor (beta chain) came from a study of read filtering for tumor transcriptome and immune sequencing. This clonotype was observed many times. Germline V gives CDR1 SGHTA, CDR2 FQGNSA. There are 14 residues in the CDR3. V was pared by 4 bases and J by 6 bases, with 13 bases between. Molecular barcoded adaptors covering alpha/delta and beta/gamma chains were used on around 400 ng RNA. TCRdb reanalysed the reads using MiXCR and keeps one entry per CDR3 protein. The profile shows approximately 38,000 distinct CDR3 sequences, roughly 15% of them singletons. This TCR derives from a donor at least 40 years old with multiple myeloma. The sample was a population of CD138-negative cells sorted from bone marrow. The gene calls are TRBV7-2 and TRBJ2-1; maybe TRBD2 (6 bases). The CDR3 bases are TGTGCCAGCAGCTACGGGGGTGAGGGCAATGAGCAGTTCTTC. Amino acid sequence: CASSYGGEGNEQFF.